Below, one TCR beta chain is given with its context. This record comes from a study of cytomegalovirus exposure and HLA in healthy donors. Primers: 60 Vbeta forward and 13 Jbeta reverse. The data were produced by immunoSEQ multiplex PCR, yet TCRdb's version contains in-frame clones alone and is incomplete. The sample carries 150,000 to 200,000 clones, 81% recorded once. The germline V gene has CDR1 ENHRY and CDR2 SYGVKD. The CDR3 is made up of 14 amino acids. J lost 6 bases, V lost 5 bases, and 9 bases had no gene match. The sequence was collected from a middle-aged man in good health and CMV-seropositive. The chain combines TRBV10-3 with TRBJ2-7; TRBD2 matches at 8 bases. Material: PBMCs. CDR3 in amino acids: CAISRTSGPGEQYF. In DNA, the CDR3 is TGTGCCATCAGTCGTACTAGCGGCCCTGGCGAGCAGTACTTC.